Presented here are 23 T cell receptor beta chains from one specimen sequenced in a study of T cell repertoires in cytomegalovirus infection. Their recognized antigens are unknown. TCRdb itself ran the reads through MiXCR, one entry per CDR3 protein. The sample yields around 710,000 distinct CDR3 sequences, roughly 28% seen once. The sample in question was cultured CD8+ T cells from PBMCs, obtained from culture after CMV antigen stimulation. Receptors originate from a human donor in good health (CMV status not recorded). Some clones in this sample may be carry-over from other donors' samples.

The chain is built from TRBV6-1 and TRBJ2-3; tentative D call: TRBD2 (5 bases). The CDR3 covers 15 residues. The V end was cut by 2 bases, the J end by 0 bases, with 9 bases between. Germline CDR1 and CDR2: MNHNS and SASEGT. CDR3 amino acids: CASSERRTSTDTQYF. CDR3 in DNA: TGTGCCAGCAGTGAAAGAAGGACTAGCACAGATACGCAGTATTTT.

As concerns this clonotype: Relative to the germline gene, one junction end is altered; a read error may explain this. The genes are TRBV11-2 and TRBJ2-1, with D unclear. Germline CDR1 reads SGHAT; CDR2 reads FQNNGV. The CDR3 length is 15 residues. CDR3: CARSLVLSSYNEQFF. CDR3 DNA: TGTGCCAGGAGCTTAGTACTGTCTTCCTACAATGAGCAGTTCTTC.

The chain joins TRBV7-9 to TRBJ1-4; maybe TRBD1 (5 bases). The CDR3 contains 18 residues. Germline loops: CDR1 SEHNR, CDR2 FQNEAQ (reference sequence). V shed 6 bases and J shed 4 bases, with 24 bases lying between them. The CDR3 nucleotides read TGTGCCAGCAGTATCCTAACAGGAGATTTTATACATAATGAAAAACTGTTTTTT. Translation gives CASSILTGDFIHNEKLFF.

V usage is TRBV7-9 and J usage is TRBJ1-6; D is possibly TRBD1 (5 bases). This CDR3 comprises 15 residues. Per germline, CDR1 SEHNR and CDR2 FQNEAQ (reference sequence). The ends were cut back, 2 bases at V and 10 bases at J, with 15 bases in the middle. The CDR3 DNA follows: TGTGCCAGCAGCTTACTTGGGGGGGTTCGGTCACCCCTCCACTTT. It specifies CASSLLGGVRSPLHF. Based on the CDR3 plus reference TRBV7-9 and TRBJ1-6, the full variable domain is DTGVSQNPRHKITKRGQNVTFRCDPISEHNRLYWYRQTLGQGPEFLTYFQNEAQLEKSRLLSDRFSAERPKGSFSTLEIQRTEQGDSAMYLCASSLLGGVRSPLHFGNGTRLTVT.

Ten or more counts support this clonotype. This chain uses TRBV6-5 with TRBJ1-4, with D possibly TRBD1 on 5 matching bases. In germline, CDR1 is MNHEY, CDR2 SVGAGI. Trimming shortened V by 2 bases and J by 8 bases, and 12 bases separated the two germline ends. The CDR3 is 14 amino acids. In nucleotides, the CDR3 is TGTGCCAGCAGTTACCAAGGGGAAGGAGAAAAACTGTTTTTT. This codes for CASSYQGEGEKLFF.

The chain carries TRBV27 and TRBJ1-2; the D gene is possibly TRBD1 (5 bases). Deletions cut 8 bases from V and 8 bases from J, with 12 bases between. Germline-derived CDR1 and CDR2 are MNHEY and SMNVEV (reference sequence). This CDR3 is built from 11 residues. CDR3 sequence reads: CASRAGGGYTF. The CDR3 region has the DNA TGTGCCAGCCGAGCTGGGGGAGGCTACACCTTC.

The chain combines TRBV12-3 or TRBV12-4 with TRBJ2-7; TRBD1 or TRBD2 may be the D gene (6 bases each). CDR3 length equals 15 residues. The germline V and J ends were trimmed by 5 bases and 4 bases, with 18 bases remaining between them. CDR3 in amino acids: CASSPGHGGRYEQYV. CDR3 sequence (DNA): TGTGCCAGCAGTCCCGGTCACGGGGGCCGGTACGAGCAGTACGTC.

This rearrangement joins TRBV9 to TRBJ2-3; D gene uncertain. The ends were cut back, 2 bases at V and 3 bases at J, with 13 bases in the middle. From germline, CDR1 is SGDLS and CDR2 YYNGEE. This CDR3 comprises 15 residues. The CDR3 reads CASSVPGSFTDTQYF. Here the CDR3 DNA reads TGTGCCAGCAGCGTCCCGGGTTCTTTTACAGATACGCAGTATTTT.

The rearrangement joins TRBV11-2 to TRBJ2-5, with D perhaps TRBD1 (5 bases). Germline loops: CDR1 SGHAT, CDR2 FQNNGV. This CDR3 contains 13 residues. V gave up 6 bases and J gave up 1 base, with 9 bases separating them. The CDR3 bases are TGTGCCAGCAGGAAAGACAGCCAAGAGACCCAGTACTTC. It encodes CASRKDSQETQYF.

The gene calls are TRBV19 and TRBJ1-1; 9 bases line up with TRBD1. Per the germline V gene, CDR1 is LNHDA and CDR2 is SQIVND (reference sequence). The CDR3 is made up of 14 amino acids. V lost 7 bases, J lost 2 bases, and 5 bases stayed unmatched. The CDR3 sequence: CASKSGQGNTEAFF. As DNA, the CDR3 is TGTGCCAGTAAGTCGGGACAGGGAAACACTGAAGCTTTCTTT.

The rearrangement uses TRBV4-3 and TRBJ2-3; D uncertain. Germline-derived CDR1 and CDR2 are LGHNA and YSLEER. Trimming pared 2 bases from V and 9 bases from J, leaving 9 bases between. This CDR3 region has 12 residues. CDR3 protein: CASSQRKETQYF. As DNA, the CDR3 is TGCGCCAGCAGCCAACGTAAGGAGACGCAGTATTTT.

With regard to this clonotype: The germline gene is not matched at one end of the junction; a read error may be the cause. This chain uses TRBV5-3 with TRBJ2-1; TRBD1 is a possible D gene (6 bases). TRBV5-3 is an ORF; its function is uncertain. This CDR3 has 14 residues. The CDR3 coding sequence is TGTGCCAGCAGCTACCGGGACATAGACAATGAGCAGTTCTTC. Amino acid sequence: CASSYRDIDNEQFF.

In this sample, this clonotype turned up a few times. V gene TRBV15 combines with J gene TRBJ1-6; 10 bases align to TRBD1. Per germline, CDR1 LNHNV and CDR2 YYDKDF (reference sequence). The CDR3 totals 18 residues. The V and J ends lost 0 bases and 7 bases, in that order; junction bases with no gene match: 9. CDR3 DNA sequence: TGTGCCACCAGCAGAGATGCCCCTTGGACAGGGGGGAATTCACCCCTCCACTTT. This sequence encodes CATSRDAPWTGGNSPLHF.

This chain joins TRBV7-6 and TRBJ2-7; the match to TRBD2 covers 7 bases. Germline CDR1 and CDR2: SGHVS and FNYEAQ. V lost 5 bases and J lost 9; bases outside the gene matches: 16. The CDR3 totals 15 residues. In DNA, the CDR3 is TGTGCCAGCAGCATGGGGGGGGGGGTACAGAGCGGGCAGTACTTC. Translation gives CASSMGGGVQSGQYF. Full variable domain (rest looked up from reference TRBV7-6 and TRBJ2-7): GAGVSQSPRYKVTKRGQDVALRCDPISGHVSLYWYRQALGQGPEFLTYFNYEAQQDKSGLPNDRFSAERPEGSISTLTIQRTEQRDSAMYRCASSMGGGVQSGQYFGPGTRLTVT.

The chain carries TRBV27 and TRBJ1-6; TRBD1 might be the D (6 bases). The CDR3 runs 14 residues. V was pared by 6 bases and J by 6 bases, with 12 bases between. The germline gives CDR1 MNHEY, CDR2 SMNVEV (reference sequence). The CDR3 region has the DNA TGTGCCAGCAGGGCAGGGGCAGGTAATTCACCCCTCCACTTT. Amino acids: CASRAGAGNSPLHF.

The V call is TRBV5-6, the J call TRBJ2-2; 8 positions agree with TRBD1. Germline V gene data show CDR1 as SGHDT and CDR2 as YYEEEE. This CDR3 spans 16 amino acids. V gave up 0 bases and J gave up 4 bases; unmatched junction bases: 5. The DNA for the CDR3 is TGTGCCAGCAGCTTGGGGACAGGGTATGGCACCGGGGAGCTGTTTTTT. This translates into CASSLGTGYGTGELFF.

The chain carries TRBV29-1 and TRBJ2-1, with D perhaps matching TRBD2 (6 bases). Per the germline V gene, CDR1 is SQVTM and CDR2 is ANQGSEA. There are 14 residues in the CDR3. V shed 4 bases and J shed 7 bases, with 17 bases lying between them. The CDR3 is CSVGRLGRTNEQFF. CDR3 bases: TGCAGCGTTGGTCGGTTGGGGAGGACAAATGAGCAGTTCTTC.

This clonotype was found a few times. J is TRBJ1-1 and V is TRBV12-3 or TRBV12-4, with TRBD1 matching 8 bases. V was clipped by 5 bases and J by 0 bases; unmatched bases: 5. The CDR3 covers 15 residues. CDR3 sequence: CASSLTGEMNTEAFF. The DNA for the CDR3 is TGTGCCAGCAGTCTGACAGGGGAAATGAACACTGAAGCTTTCTTT.

The sample holds a few counts of this clonotype. The chain combines TRBV19 with TRBJ2-2, with no clear D. The CDR3 is made up of 13 amino acids. Germline CDR1 is LNHDA and CDR2 is SQIVND (reference sequence). The germline V and J ends were trimmed by 7 bases and 2 bases, with 8 bases remaining between them. The CDR3 is CASTQDNTGELFF. Here the CDR3 DNA reads TGTGCCAGTACCCAGGACAACACCGGGGAGCTGTTTTTT.

This clonotype was seen only a few times. This rearrangement joins TRBV29-1 to TRBJ2-7, with 7 positions matching TRBD1. V shed 6 bases, J shed 1 base, and the junction held 9 bases outside the gene matches. This CDR3 is 14 amino acids long. The germline V gene encodes CDR1 SQVTM and CDR2 ANQGSEA. In DNA, the CDR3 is TGCAGCGTCAGCTACAGGGGTAATTCCTACGAGCAGTACTTC. Encoded protein: CSVSYRGNSYEQYF.

This clonotype was detected only a few times. J is TRBJ2-3 and V is TRBV28, with TRBD1 matching 8 bases. The length of the CDR3 is 17 residues. The J segment lost 1 base and the V segment lost 7 bases, leaving 13 bases of the junction unmatched. Germline-derived CDR1 and CDR2 are MDHEN and SYDVKM. CDR3 region: CASIKPPAGQGTDTQYF. CDR3 nucleotide sequence: TGTGCCAGCATCAAACCACCCGCGGGACAGGGCACAGATACGCAGTATTTT.

This clonotype was found many times. The chain carries TRBV7-8 and TRBJ1-1; D gene uncertain. This CDR3 is built from 16 residues. The germline gives CDR1 SGHVS, CDR2 FQNEAQ. The V gene lost 2 bases and the J gene lost 0 bases, with 13 bases spanning the gap. CDR3 residues: CASSLTVALMNTEAFF. The CDR3 nucleotides are TGTGCCAGCAGCTTAACTGTGGCCCTCATGAACACTGAAGCTTTCTTT.

Only a few counts were recorded for this clonotype. Given a much more abundant clone one base away, this may be a read error. V and J are TRBV7-6 and TRBJ2-1; 9 bases agree with TRBD1. CDR3 size: 13 residues. Germline-derived CDR1 and CDR2 are SGHVS and FNYEAQ. With V trimmed by 5 bases and J by 7 bases, 3 bases remained unmatched. CDR3 coding DNA: TGTGCCAGCAGCCGGACAGGGGCGAATGAGCAGTTCTTC. It specifies CASSRTGANEQFF.